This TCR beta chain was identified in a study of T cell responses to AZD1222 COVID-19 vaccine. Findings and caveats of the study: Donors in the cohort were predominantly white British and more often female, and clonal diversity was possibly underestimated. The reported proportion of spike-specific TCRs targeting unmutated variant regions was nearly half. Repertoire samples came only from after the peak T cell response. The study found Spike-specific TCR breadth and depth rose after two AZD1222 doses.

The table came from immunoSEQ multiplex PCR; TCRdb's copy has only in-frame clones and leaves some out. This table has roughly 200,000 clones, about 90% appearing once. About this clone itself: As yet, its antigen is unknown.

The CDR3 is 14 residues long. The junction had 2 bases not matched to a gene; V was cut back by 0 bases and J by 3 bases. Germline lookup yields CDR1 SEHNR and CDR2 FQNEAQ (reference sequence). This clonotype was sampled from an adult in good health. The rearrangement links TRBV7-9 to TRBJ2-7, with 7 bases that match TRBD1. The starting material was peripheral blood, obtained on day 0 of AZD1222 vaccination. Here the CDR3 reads CASSLAGTDYEQYF. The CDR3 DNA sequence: TGTGCCAGCAGCTTAGCCGGGACAGACTACGAGCAGTACTTC.